These 29 T cell receptor beta chains came from one sample sequenced in a study of cytomegalovirus exposure and HLA in healthy donors. 60 Vbeta and 13 Jbeta primers were used in PCR. Here immunoSEQ multiplex PCR was the method, and the copy in TCRdb shows in-frame clones only, minus some. The sample lists tens of thousands of clones; 55% to 85% were seen once. The material sequenced was PBMCs. These receptors were taken from a woman in her fifties or sixties in good health and CMV-seronegative.

This clone was observed a few times. The genes are TRBV7-9 and TRBJ1-4; TRBD1 matches 7 bases. The CDR3 is 13 residues long. CDR1 SEHNR and CDR2 FQNEAQ come from the germline V gene (reference sequence). With V trimmed by 6 bases and J by 7 bases, 5 bases remained unmatched. CDR3 sequence (DNA): TGTGCCAGCAGAGGGCAGGGGGGTGAAAAACTGTTTTTT. Amino acid sequence: CASRGQGGEKLFF.

The rearrangement joins TRBV19 to TRBJ1-5; D unresolved. CDR1 is LNHDA and CDR2 is SQIVND in the germline V gene (reference sequence). V lost 5 bases and J lost 4, with 9 bases in between. The length of the CDR3 is 13 residues. The CDR3 spells CASSYAQNQPQHF. The CDR3 region has the DNA TGTGCCAGTAGTTATGCACAAAATCAGCCCCAGCATTTT.

The gene calls are TRBV7-9 and TRBJ1-2; 8 bases match TRBD1. Germline CDR1 SEHNR, CDR2 FQNEAQ (reference sequence). There are 13 residues in the CDR3. Unmatched junction bases numbered 4, after V lost 6 bases and J lost 4 bases. In DNA, the CDR3 is TGTGCCAGCAGTCCCGGGACAGGCTATGGCTACACCTTC. Its translation is CASSPGTGYGYTF.

V is TRBV5-1 and J is TRBJ2-3; D unresolved. The CDR3 runs 9 residues. Germline lookup yields CDR1 SGHRS and CDR2 YFSETQ. The CDR3 loop reads CGRADTQYF. The CDR3 DNA sequence: TGCGGTCGGGCAGATACGCAGTATTTT.

The chain has TRBV28 and TRBJ1-5, with D unclear. The CDR3 has 13 amino acids. Germline V CDR1 and CDR2: MDHEN, SYDVKM. Trimming removed 3 bases from V and 6 bases from J, with 9 bases in between. In DNA, the CDR3 is TGTGCCAGCAGTTTCAGGAGGGTTCAGCCCCAGCATTTT. Translated: CASSFRRVQPQHF.

This clone was detected only a few times. The chain combines TRBV27 with TRBJ1-2; D is unclear. The ends were cut back, 2 bases at V and 3 bases at J, with 7 bases in the middle. The CDR3 has 13 amino acids. Germline CDR1 reads MNHEY; CDR2 reads SMNVEV (reference sequence). The CDR3 coding sequence is TGTGCCAGCAGTTTAAGGAGGGACTATGGCTACACCTTC. The encoded protein is CASSLRRDYGYTF.

This clone has just a few counts. CDR3 in DNA: TGTGCCAGCAGCCCCCTCGGGGACACCTATGAGCAGTTCTTC. Translation: CASSPLGDTYEQFF. The chain couples TRBV7-3 to TRBJ2-1, with a possible D match to TRBD1 (6 bases). V dropped 5 bases and J dropped 8 bases, with 16 bases sitting between them. Per the germline V gene, CDR1 is SGHTA and CDR2 is FQGTGA. This CDR3 contains 14 residues.

The table lists this clone with a few counts. This rearrangement joins TRBV28 to TRBJ1-5, with D unclear. V lost 5 bases, J lost 9 bases, and 11 bases lay in between. CDR3 length: 12 residues. In germline, CDR1 is MDHEN, CDR2 SYDVKM. CDR3 protein: CASSTLIRPQHF. The CDR3 nucleotides read TGTGCCAGCAGTACCCTGATTAGGCCCCAGCATTTT.

This clone showed up just a few times. The chain recombines TRBV2 with TRBJ1-4, with a tentative D call TRBD1 (6 bases). Trimming left V 4 bases short and J 10 bases short, with 10 bases between. This CDR3 is 12 amino acids long. Germline assignment: CDR1 SNHLY and CDR2 FYNNEI. The CDR3 region is CASSGQVIKLFF. DNA of the CDR3: TGTGCCAGCAGTGGACAGGTGATAAAACTGTTTTTT.

This clone was found once. This chain joins TRBV18 and TRBJ2-7; D might be TRBD1 (7 bases). The CDR3 runs 15 residues. The germline V gene has CDR1 KGHSH and CDR2 LQKENI. Trimming took off 2 bases at V and 5 bases at J, with 16 bases between the two ends. The CDR3 DNA reads TGTGCCAGCTCACCATCAAGTGGAGGGGGCCACGAGCAGTACTTC. It yields the protein CASSPSSGGGHEQYF.

The chain employs TRBV5-1 and TRBJ1-1; 7 bases agree with TRBD1. This CDR3 region has 18 residues. With V trimmed by 4 bases and J by 0 bases, 15 bases remained unmatched. CDR1 is SGHRS, CDR2 YFSETQ, per germline. CDR3 loop: CASSLQGPDPGVNTEAFF. CDR3 bases: TGCGCCAGCAGCCTACAGGGGCCCGACCCCGGCGTGAACACTGAAGCTTTCTTT.

This clone appeared once. The V gene is TRBV5-1, the J gene TRBJ2-2, with 10 bases fitting TRBD1. CDR1 and CDR2 (germline): SGHRS, YFSETQ. The CDR3 is 18 residues long. With 3 bases clipped from V and 3 bases from J, the junction kept 11 bases outside the gene matches. CDR3 amino acids: CASSWTGTGEGYTGELFF. CDR3 nucleotides: TGCGCCAGCAGCTGGACGGGGACAGGGGAGGGATACACCGGGGAGCTGTTTTTT.

This clone was seen once. The chain joins TRBV11-2 to TRBJ2-3; 14 bases line up with TRBD2. The CDR3 runs to 16 residues. The germline gives CDR1 SGHAT, CDR2 FQNNGV. V lost 5 bases and J lost 5; bases outside the gene matches: 6. The CDR3 sequence is CASSLGLAGAGDTQYF. DNA of the CDR3: TGTGCCAGCAGCCTGGGACTAGCGGGAGCGGGAGATACGCAGTATTTT.

This clone was observed once. This chain uses TRBV5-1 with TRBJ2-3; 7 bases match TRBD1. V lost 0 bases, J lost 2 bases, and 3 bases stayed unmatched. CDR1 SGHRS and CDR2 YFSETQ come from the germline V gene. CDR3 size: 15 residues. CDR3 DNA sequence: TGCGCCAGCAGCTTGGGGACAGGAGACACAGATACGCAGTATTTT. It codes for CASSLGTGDTDTQYF.

The gene calls are TRBV18 and TRBJ1-2, with a possible D match to TRBD1 (5 bases). Germline V CDR1 and CDR2: KGHSH, LQKENI. The V end was cut by 2 bases, the J end by 7 bases, with 14 bases between. CDR3 length: 14 amino acids. The CDR3 nucleotides read TGTGCCAGCTCACCATCGGAGGGGCAGCGTGGCTACACCTTC. As protein: CASSPSEGQRGYTF.

This chain joins TRBV4-1 and TRBJ2-5, with D perhaps TRBD2 (5 bases). This CDR3 spans 16 amino acids. The germline CDR1 and CDR2 sequences are MGHRA and YSYEKL. V was clipped by 4 bases and J by 0 bases, with 15 bases between them. CDR3 bases: TGCGCCAGCAGCCTTTCCGGGGAATTAAACCAAGAGACCCAGTACTTC. Its protein is CASSLSGELNQETQYF.

This clone was picked up a small number of times. V usage is TRBV2 and J usage is TRBJ1-5; maybe TRBD1 (5 bases). The CDR3 sequence is 14 residues long. Germline assignment: CDR1 SNHLY and CDR2 FYNNEI. V was trimmed by 3 bases and J by 4 bases, leaving 10 bases between them. For the CDR3, the DNA is TGTGCCAGCAGTGACGTATCAGGGAATCAGCCCCAGCATTTT. Protein sequence: CASSDVSGNQPQHF.

This clone was counted only a few times. J is TRBJ2-3 and V is TRBV27; D might be TRBD2 (5 bases). This CDR3 has 11 residues. The germline V gene has CDR1 MNHEY and CDR2 SMNVEV (reference sequence). Between the trimmed V and J ends, which lost 5 bases and 10 bases, there was a span of 10 bases. CDR3 sequence reads: CASSARGPQYF. Written as DNA, the CDR3 is TGTGCCAGCAGTGCCCGAGGGCCGCAGTATTTT.

The chain is built from TRBV11-1 and TRBJ2-3, with 11 bases that match TRBD2. The junction had 6 bases not matched to a gene; V was cut back by 3 bases and J by 1 base. This CDR3 spans 17 amino acids. The V gene's germline CDR1 is SGHAT and CDR2 FQDESV (reference sequence). In DNA, the CDR3 is TGTGCCAGCAGCTTTCTAGCGGGAGGAGGGGGCACAGATACGCAGTATTTT. Amino acid sequence: CASSFLAGGGGTDTQYF. Looking up the rest from reference TRBV11-1 and TRBJ2-3 gives the full variable domain: EAEVAQSPRYKITEKSQAVAFWCDPISGHATLYWYRQILGQGPELLVQFQDESVVDDSQLPKDRFSAERLKGVDSTLKIQPAELGDSAMYLCASSFLAGGGGTDTQYFGPGTRLTVL.

The chain employs TRBV5-8 and TRBJ1-1, with D possibly being TRBD1 (6 bases). CDR3 length: 13 residues. V was cut by 4 bases and J by 1 base, with 8 bases left in between. Per germline, CDR1 SGHTS and CDR2 YDEGEE. The CDR3 DNA follows: TGTGCCAGCAGCCGGACAGCGAACACTGAAGCTTTCTTT. Its protein product is CASSRTANTEAFF.

The chain recombines TRBV30 with TRBJ2-7, with D possibly TRBD2 on 6 matching bases. This CDR3 has 12 residues. Germline V gene sequence: CDR1 GTSNPN, CDR2 SVGIG (reference sequence). V was trimmed by 5 bases and J by 6 bases, leaving 14 bases between them. The CDR3 nucleotides read TGTGCCTGGGACGAAGGGGAGGCCGAGCAGTACTTC. Its protein is CAWDEGEAEQYF. Full variable domain (rest looked up from reference TRBV30 and TRBJ2-7): SQTIHQWPATLVQPVGSPLSLECTVEGTSNPNLYWYRQAAGRGLQLLFYSVGIGQISSEVPQNLSASRPQDRQFILSSKKLLLSDSGFYLCAWDEGEAEQYFGPGTRLTVT.

This sequence joins TRBV27 and TRBJ2-7, with 9 bases fitting TRBD1. Germline lookup yields CDR1 MNHEY and CDR2 SMNVEV (reference sequence). V shed 2 bases and J 5 bases; nucleotides not matched to a gene: 10. This CDR3 has 16 amino acids. CDR3 protein: CASSLRHRGRRDEQYF. CDR3 nucleotide sequence: TGTGCCAGCAGTTTACGGCACAGGGGGCGAAGGGACGAGCAGTACTTC.

This clone showed up just once. The rearrangement uses TRBV30 and TRBJ2-1, with 8 bases identical to TRBD2. With 4 bases clipped from V and 7 bases from J, the junction kept 9 bases outside the gene matches. This CDR3 spans 14 amino acids. Per germline, CDR1 GTSNPN and CDR2 SVGIG (reference sequence). The CDR3 bases are TGTGCCTGGAAGGAGCGGGGGCCCTTTAATGAGCAGTTCTTC. It specifies CAWKERGPFNEQFF.

This clone was detected once. The rearrangement uses TRBV7-2 and TRBJ2-5; D not resolved. V lost 5 bases, J lost 3 bases, and 10 bases lay in between. Germline-derived CDR1 and CDR2 are SGHTA and FQGNSA. The CDR3 loop spans 13 amino acids. The CDR3 protein is CASSAHFKETQYF. The CDR3 bases are TGTGCCAGCAGCGCTCACTTTAAAGAGACCCAGTACTTC.

This chain uses TRBV5-1 with TRBJ1-2; 7 bases map to TRBD1. Germline lookup yields CDR1 SGHRS and CDR2 YFSETQ. The J segment lost 3 bases and the V segment lost 4 bases, leaving 9 bases of the junction unmatched. This CDR3 region has 15 residues. The CDR3: CASSTRDSAYYGYTF. The DNA of the CDR3 is TGCGCCAGCAGCACCCGGGACAGTGCATACTATGGCTACACCTTC.

The rearrangement links TRBV30 to TRBJ1-2; TRBD1 matches at 10 bases. Looked up from germline, CDR1 is GTSNPN and CDR2 is SVGIG (reference sequence). The CDR3 extends over 13 amino acids. After removal of 2 bases from V and 6 bases from J, the junction contained 3 bases not matched to a gene. CDR3 sequence (DNA): TGTGCCTGGAGTCTTGACAGGGGGCATGGCTACACCTTC. Its protein product is CAWSLDRGHGYTF.

The chain is built from TRBV19 and TRBJ2-1; TRBD1 aligns across 9 bases. Germline V CDR1 and CDR2: LNHDA, SQIVND (reference sequence). Trimming cost V 10 bases and J 8 bases; bases outside gene matches: 9. This CDR3 has 13 residues. This chain's CDR3 is CATRQGGTHEQFF. The DNA of the CDR3 is TGTGCCACCCGACAGGGGGGGACGCATGAGCAGTTCTTC.

A few counts support this clone. V usage is TRBV18 and J usage is TRBJ1-2, with D unclear. The CDR3 is 12 residues long. CDR1 is KGHSH, CDR2 LQKENI, per germline. The ends were cut back, 8 bases at V and 2 bases at J, with 9 bases in the middle. The CDR3 DNA is TGTGCCAGCACAACAGTAAACTATGGCTACACCTTC. This translates into CASTTVNYGYTF. The full variable domain, its missing parts supplied by reference TRBV18 and TRBJ1-2, is NAGVMQNPRHLVRRRGQEARLRCSPMKGHSHVYWYRQLPEEGLKFMVYLQKENIIDESGMPKERFSAEFPKEGPSILRIQQVVRGDSAAYFCASTTVNYGYTFGSGTRLTVV.

This clone showed up just once. The chain carries TRBV7-9 and TRBJ1-2; TRBD1 agrees at 9 bases. The CDR3 contains 14 residues. J lost 5 bases, V lost 1 base, and 2 bases had no gene match. Germline V CDR1 and CDR2: SEHNR, FQNEAQ (reference sequence). CDR3 DNA sequence: TGTGCCAGCAGCTTAGAAGGGACAGGGTATGGCTACACCTTC. This translates into CASSLEGTGYGYTF.